Listed here are 15 T cell receptor beta chains from one sample, sequenced in a study of blood T cell repertoires in COVID-19. Libraries were prepared by immunoSEQ multiplex PCR; TCRdb keeps only in-frame clonotypes and omits some of them. The sample has roughly 160,000 clones; 80% to 90% are singletons. Material: peripheral blood. These receptors all come from a man between 60 and 75 years old with acute or convalescent COVID-19.

J is TRBJ2-1 and V is TRBV7-9; D gene ambiguous. The length of the CDR3 is 13 residues. Germline CDR1 SEHNR, CDR2 FQNEAQ (reference sequence). V lost 0 bases to trimming and J lost 9 bases, with 9 bases between them. The CDR3 is CASSLALELEQFF. In nucleotides, the CDR3 is TGTGCCAGCAGCTTAGCTTTGGAGCTTGAGCAGTTCTTC.

The chain recombines TRBV11-3 with TRBJ2-1; TRBD2 might be the D (5 bases). From germline, CDR1 is SGHNT and CDR2 YENEEA. The CDR3 is 15 amino acids. V was clipped by 1 base and J by 1 base, with 8 bases between them. Here the CDR3 DNA reads TGTGCCAGCAGCTTAGGACTATTTTCCTACAATGAGCAGTTCTTC. It specifies CASSLGLFSYNEQFF.

This clone was seen just once. The V and J genes are TRBV28 and TRBJ2-1; TRBD1 might be the D (5 bases). Germline V lookup: CDR1 MDHEN, CDR2 SYDVKM. This CDR3 is built from 17 residues. Deletions cut 5 bases from V and 4 bases from J, with 21 bases between. CDR3 DNA sequence: TGTGCCAGCAGTCCAATCCAGACACGGACATTATACAATGAGCAGTTCTTC. It specifies CASSPIQTRTLYNEQFF.

This rearrangement joins TRBV7-3 to TRBJ1-1; D is undetermined. The CDR3 runs 14 residues. Trimming left V 5 bases short and J 1 base short, with 11 bases between. CDR1 is SGHTA, CDR2 FQGTGA, per germline. The CDR3 here is CASSVGRANTEAFF. In DNA, the CDR3 is TGTGCCAGCAGCGTAGGGAGGGCGAACACTGAAGCTTTCTTT.

J is TRBJ1-2 and V is TRBV12-3 or TRBV12-4; no firm D call. With 5 bases removed from V and 3 bases from J, the gap between germline ends came to 7 bases. The CDR3 is made up of 12 amino acids. This CDR3 reads CASSPLYYGYTF. The CDR3 coding sequence is TGTGCCAGCAGTCCCCTTTACTATGGCTACACCTTC.

The J gene is TRBJ2-7, the V gene TRBV27; 7 bases line up with TRBD1. V lost 1 base to trimming and J lost 5 bases; unmatched junction nucleotides: 5. Germline V CDR1 and CDR2: MNHEY, SMNVEV (reference sequence). This CDR3 is 14 amino acids long. CDR3 protein: CASSLLGGYDEQYF. The CDR3 coding sequence is TGTGCCAGCAGTTTATTAGGGGGCTACGACGAGCAGTACTTC.

Only one count was recorded for this clone. Here the CDR3 reads CASSNLQGAAFF. CDR3 in DNA: TGTGCCAGCAGTAACTTACAGGGGGCGGCTTTCTTT. The chain uses TRBV6-4 and TRBJ1-1, with 9 bases aligning to TRBD1. This CDR3 contains 12 residues. Germline-derived CDR1 and CDR2 are MRHNA and SNTAGT. J gave up 11 bases and V 5 bases, and 6 bases lay outside the gene matches.

J is TRBJ2-1 and V is TRBV5-1, with a tentative D call TRBD2 (6 bases). Per the germline V gene, CDR1 is SGHRS and CDR2 is YFSETQ. CDR3 length: 12 residues. V gave up 5 bases and J gave up 15 bases, with 18 bases separating them. CDR3 nucleotide sequence: TGCGCCAGCAGTAGGGACTCGGCGGATCGGTTCTTC. Translation: CASSRDSADRFF.

This sequence joins TRBV3-1 (or the pseudogene TRBV3-2) and TRBJ1-1; TRBD1 aligns across 9 bases. The CDR3 covers 14 residues. The germline V gene has CDR1 LGHDT and CDR2 YNNKEL (reference sequence). V lost 1 base to trimming and J lost 12 bases; unmatched junction nucleotides: 9. CDR3 coding DNA: TGTGCCAGCAGCCAAGTTTCATTGGGACAGGGACCTTTCTTT. Translated: CASSQVSLGQGPFF.

The chain has TRBV28 and TRBJ1-2; the match to TRBD1 covers 7 bases. J lost 2 bases, V lost 5 bases, and 8 bases had no gene match. Looked up from germline, CDR1 is MDHEN and CDR2 is SYDVKM. CDR3 length equals 15 residues. CDR3 bases: TGTGCCAGCAGTACACGGACAGGATGGAACTATGGCTACACCTTC. Translated: CASSTRTGWNYGYTF.

CDR3: CASSLDREADTQYF. CDR3 DNA: TGCGCCAGCAGCTTGGACCGCGAGGCAGATACGCAGTATTTT. The chain recombines TRBV5-1 with TRBJ2-3; D uncertain. Germline V gene data show CDR1 as SGHRS and CDR2 as YFSETQ. The CDR3 contains 14 residues. V shed 0 bases and J shed 4 bases, with 9 bases lying between them. Full variable domain (missing parts from reference TRBV5-1 and TRBJ2-3): KAGVTQTPRYLIKTRGQQVTLSCSPISGHRSVSWYQQTPGQGLQFLFEYFSETQRNKGNFPGRFSGRQFSNSRSEMNVSTLELGDSALYLCASSLDREADTQYFGPGTRLTVL.

The chain combines TRBV5-4 with TRBJ2-6, with TRBD2 matching over 11 bases. The CDR3 length is 18 residues. In germline, CDR1 is SGHNT, CDR2 YYREEE (reference sequence). V lost 0 bases, J lost 0 bases, and 2 bases stayed unmatched. In DNA form, the CDR3 reads TGTGCCAGCAGCTTGGGACTAGCGGGGATCTCTGGGGCCAACGTCCTGACTTTC. Its translation: CASSLGLAGISGANVLTF.

The chain employs TRBV30 and TRBJ1-2; maybe TRBD1 (5 bases). Trimming pared 0 bases from V and 7 bases from J, leaving 15 bases between. The CDR3 runs 14 residues. The V gene's germline CDR1 is GTSNPN and CDR2 SVGIG (reference sequence). DNA for the CDR3: TGTGCCTGGAGTGTAAAGGGGCTCTCTGGTGGCTACACCTTC. This codes for CAWSVKGLSGGYTF. Full variable domain (missing parts from reference TRBV30 and TRBJ1-2): SQTIHQWPATLVQPVGSPLSLECTVEGTSNPNLYWYRQAAGRGLQLLFYSVGIGQISSEVPQNLSASRPQDRQFILSSKKLLLSDSGFYLCAWSVKGLSGGYTFGSGTRLTVV.

V and J are TRBV27 and TRBJ2-1, with D possibly being TRBD2 (6 bases). V lost 4 bases to trimming and J lost 3 bases, with 10 bases between them. In germline, CDR1 is MNHEY, CDR2 SMNVEV (reference sequence). The CDR3 spans 14 residues. CDR3: CASSSGTFYNEQFF. The CDR3 bases are TGTGCCAGCAGTTCCGGGACTTTCTACAATGAGCAGTTCTTC.

The chain carries TRBV19 and TRBJ1-2, with D perhaps TRBD1 (6 bases). From germline, CDR1 is LNHDA and CDR2 SQIVND (reference sequence). Trimming removed 0 bases at V and 4 bases at J, with 12 bases between. This CDR3 spans 15 amino acids. The CDR3 is CASSIDWGRGYGYTF. For the CDR3, the DNA is TGTGCCAGTAGTATAGATTGGGGCAGGGGCTATGGCTACACCTTC.